The sequence of this T cell receptor (beta chain) was determined in a study of blood T cell repertoires in COVID-19. Looking at the study overall: Collection of acute and convalescent COVID-19 samples took place in the United States, Italy and Spain. Sources were T cells, B-cell-depleted T cells, or PBMCs; the material itself was cDNA or gDNA.

Only in-frame clones appear in the TCRdb table, and some are missing; sequencing was by immunoSEQ multiplex PCR. The sample has some 210,000 clones; around 84% are singletons. Recruits, aged about 18 to 95 years, lived in 24 US areas. This clone was detected once. The V gene's germline CDR1 is LNHDA and CDR2 SQIVND (reference sequence). This CDR3 has 15 residues. The germline V and J ends were trimmed by 3 bases and 5 bases, with 14 bases remaining between them. The J gene is TRBJ1-5, the V gene TRBV19; D might be TRBD1 (6 bases). The specimen was PBMCs or T cells enriched from blood (not recorded which). The receptor was derived from a man aged 30 to 45 with acute COVID-19. CDR3 loop: CASSITGTHYQPQHF. In nucleotides, the CDR3 is TGTGCCAGTAGTATCACCGGGACACATTATCAGCCCCAGCATTTT.